This entry concerns a single T cell receptor beta chain. PCR was performed a second time for about 7 to 12 cycles using a sample-barcoded 5' primer and a J-beta primer mix. TCRdb independently ran MiXCR on the 5' RACE reads; one entry per CDR3 protein. Of hundreds of thousands of distinct CDR3 sequences in the sample, under 70% were seen once. The data are from a study of blood T cells in healthy people across ages. The V gene lost 4 bases and the J gene lost 10 bases, with 17 bases spanning the gap. The germline V gene has CDR1 LGHDT and CDR2 YNNKEL (reference sequence). The CDR3 has 14 amino acids. The rearrangement uses TRBV3-1 and TRBJ1-5; no firm D call. Sequenced: blood. The TCR sequence derives from a man between 60 and 75 years old in good health. The CDR3 DNA reads as TGTGCCAGCAGCCTCCAGAGTCGGGCCCCACCCCAGCATTTT. Protein: CASSLQSRAPPQHF. The complete variable domain, with remaining parts taken from reference TRBV3-1 and TRBJ1-5, reads DTAVSQTPKYLVTQMGNDKSIKCEQNLGHDTMYWYKQDSKKFLKIMFSYNNKELIINETVPNRFSPKSPDKAHLNLHINSLELGDSAVYFCASSLQSRAPPQHFGDGTRLSIL.